This entry is about one T cell receptor (beta chain). Looked up from germline, CDR1 is PRHDT and CDR2 is FYEKMQ (reference sequence). The CDR3 is 15 amino acids. V lost 0 bases, J lost 2 bases, and 11 bases lay in between. The data stem from a study of cytomegalovirus exposure and HLA in healthy donors. PCR was performed using 60 Vbeta and 13 Jbeta primers. Methods used by the authors: There were about 80 million unique TCR beta chains by a later count, and some 11 million of them were shared. The assay was immunoSEQ multiplex PCR, and TCRdb's table has in-frame clones only and misses some. The DNA gave D and trimming, while V, J and clone size come from that table. The data show 100,000 to 150,000 clones, over 65% seen once.

The chain has TRBV13 and TRBJ2-7; a possible D gene is TRBD2 (6 bases). Sequencing was carried out using PBMCs. The TCR comes from a man between 25 and 39 years old in good health and CMV-seropositive. The CDR3 DNA sequence: TGTGCCAGCAGCTTAGGACTAGCCGATCCCTACGAGCAGTACTTC. Translation: CASSLGLADPYEQYF.